Below are 22 T cell receptor beta chains sequenced from a single sample in a study of blood T cell repertoires in COVID-19. The assay was immunoSEQ multiplex PCR, and TCRdb's table has in-frame clones only and misses some. The sample lists hundreds of thousands of clones, about 88% occurring once. Sequencing was carried out using PBMCs or T cells enriched from blood (not recorded which). Receptors originate from a woman under 30 who had been exposed to COVID-19.

The genes are TRBV5-1 and TRBJ2-1; 9 positions agree with TRBD2. Trimming cost V 4 bases and J 4 bases; bases outside gene matches: 9. The germline V gene has CDR1 SGHRS and CDR2 YFSETQ. The CDR3 spans 16 residues. The DNA for the CDR3 is TGCGCCAGCAGCGTTAGGACTAGCGCGGGATACAATGAGCAGTTCTTC. Its translation: CASSVRTSAGYNEQFF. Variable domain in full (rest from reference TRBV5-1 and TRBJ2-1): KAGVTQTPRYLIKTRGQQVTLSCSPISGHRSVSWYQQTPGQGLQFLFEYFSETQRNKGNFPGRFSGRQFSNSRSEMNVSTLELGDSALYLCASSVRTSAGYNEQFFGPGTRLTVL.

This chain uses TRBV20-1 with TRBJ2-7; D remains ambiguous. V shed 4 bases and J shed 3 bases, with 25 bases lying between them. The CDR3 covers 17 residues. The germline V gene encodes CDR1 DFQATT and CDR2 SNEGSKA (reference sequence). The CDR3, as DNA: TGCAGTGCTATTGATGCCTCGCGGAGTATCGAGAACTACGAGCAGTACTTC. Translating it yields CSAIDASRSIENYEQYF.

The rearrangement links TRBV18 to TRBJ2-5; D may be TRBD1 (5 bases). The V and J ends lost 3 bases and 2 bases respectively, with 10 bases between them. The CDR3 length is 14 residues. Germline-derived CDR1 and CDR2 are KGHSH and LQKENI. The CDR3 here is CASSPPREQETQYF. In DNA, the CDR3 is TGTGCCAGCTCACCCCCCAGGGAACAAGAGACCCAGTACTTC. Full variable domain (missing parts from reference TRBV18 and TRBJ2-5): NAGVMQNPRHLVRRRGQEARLRCSPMKGHSHVYWYRQLPEEGLKFMVYLQKENIIDESGMPKERFSAEFPKEGPSILRIQQVVRGDSAAYFCASSPPREQETQYFGPGTRLLVL.

V gene TRBV7-2 combines with J gene TRBJ2-7; 8 positions match TRBD2. CDR1 is SGHTA and CDR2 is FQGNSA in the germline V gene. The CDR3 has 14 amino acids. V lost 5 bases to trimming and J lost 3 bases; unmatched junction nucleotides: 6. CDR3 region: CASSISGVIYEQYF. The CDR3 DNA follows: TGTGCCAGCAGCATTAGCGGGGTAATCTACGAGCAGTACTTC.

This clone was seen once. The chain combines TRBV4-1 with TRBJ2-1; the D is unclear. Per the germline V gene, CDR1 is MGHRA and CDR2 is YSYEKL. The CDR3 totals 12 residues. V lost 1 base to trimming and J lost 7 bases, with 5 bases between them. CDR3 sequence: CASSQGQNEQFF. The CDR3 DNA follows: TGCGCCAGCAGCCAAGGTCAGAATGAGCAGTTCTTC.

This clone was detected only once. V and J are TRBV23-1 and TRBJ1-5, with D tentatively TRBD1 (5 bases). TRBV23-1 is reported as an ORF; its role is uncertain. There are 14 residues in the CDR3. V lost 7 bases to trimming and J lost 6 bases, with 16 bases between them. This CDR3 reads CASILGREGQPQHF. The CDR3, as DNA: TGCGCCAGCATCCTCGGCAGGGAGGGTCAGCCCCAGCATTTT.

The chain couples TRBV7-3 to TRBJ1-1; D remains ambiguous. The CDR3 has 13 amino acids. CDR1 and CDR2 from the germline V gene are SGHTA and FQGTGA. Trimming left V 6 bases short and J 5 bases short, with 13 bases between. The DNA for the CDR3 is TGTGCCAGCAGTGACGCGGGGAAGACTGAAGCTTTCTTT. As protein: CASSDAGKTEAFF.

The V call is TRBV28, the J call TRBJ2-7, with D tentatively TRBD2 (5 bases). Germline V CDR1 and CDR2: MDHEN, SYDVKM. Between the trimmed V and J ends, which lost 3 bases and 2 bases, there was a span of 11 bases. The CDR3 has 14 amino acids. The chain's CDR3 is CASSFLLGAYEQYF. The CDR3 DNA is TGTGCCAGCAGTTTCCTTCTGGGAGCCTACGAGCAGTACTTC. Variable domain in full (rest from reference TRBV28 and TRBJ2-7): DVKVTQSSRYLVKRTGEKVFLECVQDMDHENMFWYRQDPGLGLRLIYFSYDVKMKEKGDIPEGYSVSREKKERFSLILESASTNQTSMYLCASSFLLGAYEQYFGPGTRLTVT.

This clone was counted only a few times. The chain carries TRBV9 and TRBJ1-6, with D uncertain. The CDR3 runs to 17 residues. Between the trimmed V and J ends, which lost 0 bases and 1 base, there was a span of 11 bases. Germline CDR1 and CDR2: SGDLS and YYNGEE. DNA of the CDR3: TGTGCCAGCAGCGTAGGAGGTGCCCCATCCTATAATTCACCCCTCCACTTT. It encodes CASSVGGAPSYNSPLHF.

The rearrangement links TRBV7-3 to TRBJ2-5; D is perhaps TRBD2 (7 bases). Germline V gene lookup returns CDR1 SGHTA and CDR2 FQGTGA. V was cut by 2 bases and J by 5 bases, with 18 bases left in between. The CDR3 is made up of 16 amino acids. For the CDR3, the DNA is TGTGCCAGCAGCTTACGCGTCGGGGGGCCCTCGGAGACCCAGTACTTC. Protein product: CASSLRVGGPSETQYF.

This sequence joins TRBV19 and TRBJ1-5; 9 bases map to TRBD1. The CDR3 contains 17 residues. The germline V gene encodes CDR1 LNHDA and CDR2 SQIVND (reference sequence). J was trimmed by 1 base and V by 5 bases; bases with no gene match: 9. The DNA for the CDR3 is TGTGCCAGTAGTGTTACAGGGGGCGCGGGAAGCAATCAGCCCCAGCATTTT. Protein sequence: CASSVTGGAGSNQPQHF.

The V and J genes are TRBV18 and TRBJ2-7; 9 bases are shared with TRBD1. After removal of 2 bases from V and 7 bases from J, the junction contained 9 bases not matched to a gene. The length of the CDR3 is 15 residues. Per the germline V gene, CDR1 is KGHSH and CDR2 is LQKENI. This CDR3 is CASSPIPGQGSEQYF. The CDR3 coding sequence is TGTGCCAGCTCACCAATCCCGGGACAGGGTAGTGAGCAGTACTTC.

The chain carries TRBV3-1 (or the pseudogene TRBV3-2) and TRBJ1-1, with D perhaps matching TRBD1 (6 bases). CDR3 length: 14 amino acids. Germline V gene lookup returns CDR1 LGHDT and CDR2 YNNKEL (reference sequence). Trimming shortened V by 4 bases and J by 6 bases, and 15 bases separated the two germline ends. Written as DNA, the CDR3 is TGTGCCAGCAGCCGGGCCGGGGGGGGCCCTGAAGCTTTCTTT. Protein product: CASSRAGGGPEAFF.

In this sample, this clone turned up once. The V gene is TRBV29-1, the J gene TRBJ1-4; the D is unclear. Germline CDR1 SQVTM, CDR2 ANQGSEA. This CDR3 is built from 13 residues. Trimming took 5 bases from V and 3 from J, leaving 10 bases between them. CDR3 amino acids: CSVLPRANEKLFF. The CDR3 nucleotides are TGCAGCGTTCTCCCCCGGGCTAATGAAAAACTGTTTTTT.

This chain joins TRBV7-9 and TRBJ2-7; 9 bases match TRBD1. The CDR3 is made up of 15 amino acids. The V gene end was trimmed by 4 bases and the J gene end by 4 bases; junction bases not matched to a gene: 8. Germline V gene data show CDR1 as SEHNR and CDR2 as FQNEAQ (reference sequence). CDR3 DNA: TGTGCCAGCAGCTCGACAGGGGGGACCGATTACGAGCAGTACTTC. Translation: CASSSTGGTDYEQYF.

This clone occurred a few times. Other DNA sequences within the sample encode an identical CDR3. The chain recombines TRBV27 with TRBJ1-2, with D tentatively TRBD1 (5 bases). The CDR3 is 13 amino acids. V lost 3 bases and J lost 2, with 7 bases in between. CDR1 is MNHEY, CDR2 SMNVEV, per germline (reference sequence). This CDR3 is CASSLGQNYGYTF. DNA of the CDR3: TGTGCCAGCAGTTTGGGGCAGAACTATGGCTACACCTTC.

The chain carries TRBV9 and TRBJ1-2; D possibly corresponds to TRBD1 (6 bases). CDR3 length equals 14 residues. Trimming removed 1 base from V and 2 bases from J, with 9 bases in between. Germline values: CDR1 SGDLS, CDR2 YYNGEE. In DNA form, the CDR3 reads TGTGCCAGCAGCGTAATAGGGGGAAACTATGGCTACACCTTC. Residues: CASSVIGGNYGYTF.

The J gene is TRBJ1-2, the V gene TRBV4-3; D is possibly TRBD1 (5 bases). Germline V gene sequence: CDR1 LGHNA, CDR2 YSLEER. V was cut by 0 bases and J by 7 bases, with 12 bases left in between. The CDR3 totals 14 residues. The CDR3 DNA follows: TGCGCCAGCAGCCAAGAAGAGGGGCGGGGTGGCTACACCTTC. Translating it yields CASSQEEGRGGYTF.

The chain links TRBV25-1 to TRBJ1-5, with D perhaps TRBD1 (5 bases). V lost 5 bases, J lost 1 base, and 12 bases lay in between. The CDR3 loop spans 15 amino acids. CDR1 is MGHDK, CDR2 SYGVNS, per germline. CDR3 coding DNA: TGTGCCAGCAGTCGGGGGTCAGGAAGCAATCAGCCCCAGCATTTT. This encodes CASSRGSGSNQPQHF.

This chain links TRBV28 with TRBJ1-2; 12 positions match TRBD1. Germline V CDR1 and CDR2: MDHEN, SYDVKM. Losses at the gene ends were 4 bases for V and 7 bases for J; bases not matched to a gene: 4. The CDR3 sequence is 14 residues long. The CDR3, as DNA: TGTGCCAGCAGTTCGGGACAGGGGGCTCGTGGCTACACCTTC. As protein: CASSSGQGARGYTF.

The V call is TRBV4-3, the J call TRBJ2-2; D possibly corresponds to TRBD2 (6 bases). This CDR3 is built from 16 residues. The V end was cut by 0 bases, the J end by 7 bases, with 15 bases between. The V gene's germline CDR1 is LGHNA and CDR2 YSLEER. The CDR3 bases are TGCGCCAGCAGCCAAGATCCCGAGGGAGGCTACGGGGAGCTGTTTTTT. Its translation is CASSQDPEGGYGELFF.

The chain combines TRBV4-3 with TRBJ1-6; TRBD1 aligns across 8 bases. The J segment lost 7 bases and the V segment lost 0 bases, leaving 5 bases of the junction unmatched. CDR3 length equals 16 residues. The germline V gene has CDR1 LGHNA and CDR2 YSLEER. The CDR3 region has the DNA TGCGCCAGCAGCCAAGAGGCAGGGGGCTGGAATTCACCCCTCCACTTT. This encodes CASSQEAGGWNSPLHF.